Below, one T cell receptor beta chain is given with its context. The data belong to a study of blood T cell repertoires in COVID-19. Study in general: Specimens from acute and convalescent COVID-19 originated in the United States, Italy and Spain. PBMCs, B-cell-depleted T cells, or T cells were the source of the cDNA or gDNA that made up the material.

CDR3 length: 15 residues. Germline loops: CDR1 SGHRS, CDR2 YFSETQ. Trimming shortened V by 4 bases and J by 4 bases, and 14 bases separated the two germline ends. Authors' processing steps: Estimation of nucleated cell counts was performed using reference gene primer amplification. Repertoires were generated with immunoSEQ multiplex PCR, while TCRdb's copy carries only in-frame clones and drops some. The V and J calls and clone size were taken over from that table, and D and trimming were inferred from the DNA. The sample carries 110,000 to 150,000 clones, roughly four fifths recorded once. This clonotype was sampled from a human donor in a cohort sampled during active COVID-19. The genes are TRBV5-1 and TRBJ2-2; D perhaps matches TRBD2 (5 bases). Material: peripheral blood. The CDR3 region is CASSPLVSGTGELFF. The DNA for the CDR3 is TGCGCCAGCAGCCCTCTGGTCAGCGGCACCGGGGAGCTGTTTTTT.